A selection of T cell receptor beta chains follows, all from one sample in a study of T cells in Graves' hyperthyroidism and ophthalmopathy. TCRdb recomputed calls from the multiplex PCR reads with MiXCR, one row per CDR3 protein. This sample has around 580,000 distinct CDR3 sequences, with approximately 15% found just once. Sequenced sample: blood. The receptors were gathered from a young woman with Graves' hyperthyroidism. The CDR3 runs from the conserved cysteine through the conserved F or W. D genes are given only for firm matches. The size of a clone is reported for some rows only, either as once, few or many, or as a class for expanded clones.

D	size	V	J	CDR3	DNA
-	many	TRBV3-1	TRBJ1-2	CASSQDLIGFGYTF	TGTGCCAGCAGCCAAGATCTGATTGGATTTGGCTACACCTTC
-	few	TRBV15	TRBJ1-1	CATSRAELWGSTEAFF	TGTGCCACCAGCAGAGCGGAACTGTGGGGGTCCACTGAAGCTTTCTTT
-	few	TRBV7-9	TRBJ1-2	CASSLGGEGYTF	TGTGCCAGCAGCTTGGGGGGAGAAGGCTACACCTTC
-	-	TRBV9	TRBJ1-2	CASSGGSGWYGYTF	TGTGCCAGCAGCGGGGGATCCGGCTGGTATGGCTACACCTTC
-	many	TRBV5-1	TRBJ1-5	CASREDGYSNQPQHF	TGCGCCAGCAGAGAGGACGGCTATAGCAATCAGCCCCAGCATTTT
-	few	TRBV6-6	TRBJ1-2	CASSYSSLQKSYYGYTF	TGTGCCAGCAGTTACTCGAGTCTTCAGAAATCTTACTATGGCTACACCTTC
-	-	TRBV9	TRBJ1-2	CASSEGTTRHGYTF	TGTGCCAGCAGCGAAGGGACCACCCGGCATGGCTACACCTTC
TRBD2	many	TRBV6-1	TRBJ2-1	CASSGGSGGHNEQFF	TGTGCCAGCAGTGGGGGAAGCGGGGGGCACAATGAGCAGTTCTTC
-	-	TRBV19	TRBJ2-5	CASSTQGWETQYF	TGTGCCAGTAGTACTCAGGGTTGGGAGACCCAGTACTTC
-	few	TRBV10-2	TRBJ1-2	CASSELGNRDGYTF	TGCGCCAGCAGTGAGTTAGGGAATCGAGACGGCTACACCTTC
-	-	TRBV2	TRBJ1-1	CASSEGGMGTEAFF	TGTGCCAGCAGTGAGGGGGGGATGGGCACTGAAGCTTTCTTT